This TCR beta chain was found in a study of blood T cell repertoires in COVID-19. Study overall: Nucleic acid was either cDNA or gDNA, and it came from T cells, B-cell-depleted T cells, or PBMCs.

With 3 bases clipped from V and 4 bases from J, the junction kept 11 bases outside the gene matches. The CDR3 covers 17 residues. Looked up from germline, CDR1 is LNHDA and CDR2 is SQIVND (reference sequence). This clone showed up just once. Methods used by the authors: The authors estimated nucleated cell counts from reference gene primer amplification. Only in-frame clones appear in the TCRdb table, and some are missing; sequencing was by immunoSEQ multiplex PCR. V and J calls and clone size are copied from that table; D and trimming were computed from the DNA. The sample shows approximately 25,000 clones, approximately 78% of them seen only once.

This TCR was sampled from a woman between 70 and 85 years old with COVID-19, enrolled during active disease. The chain recombines TRBV19 with TRBJ2-1; 8 nucleotides match TRBD2. Source material: peripheral blood. This CDR3 is CASSISRVAGIYNEQFF. Here the CDR3 DNA reads TGTGCCAGTAGTATCAGTCGGGTAGCGGGAATATACAATGAGCAGTTCTTC.